The subject of this entry is one TCR beta chain. The CDR3 runs to 16 residues. Per the germline V gene, CDR1 is MNHNY and CDR2 is SVGAGI (reference sequence). Trimming cost V 0 bases and J 4 bases; bases outside gene matches: 3. The data derive from a study of cytomegalovirus exposure and HLA in healthy donors. The data were produced by immunoSEQ multiplex PCR, yet TCRdb's version contains in-frame clones alone and is incomplete. The sample consists of 250,000 to 400,000 clones, around 90% of them appearing once. The donors were part of the validation cohort, which consisted of more than 90 subjects and was separate from the first cohort of several hundred subjects.

What was sequenced was PBMCs. The clonotype comes from a man aged 25 to 40 in good health and CMV-seronegative. The rearrangement uses TRBV6-6 and TRBJ1-5, with 10 bases identical to TRBD1. The CDR3 sequence: CASSYSGQGTNQPQHF. The CDR3, as DNA: TGTGCCAGCAGTTACTCGGGACAGGGGACTAATCAGCCCCAGCATTTT.